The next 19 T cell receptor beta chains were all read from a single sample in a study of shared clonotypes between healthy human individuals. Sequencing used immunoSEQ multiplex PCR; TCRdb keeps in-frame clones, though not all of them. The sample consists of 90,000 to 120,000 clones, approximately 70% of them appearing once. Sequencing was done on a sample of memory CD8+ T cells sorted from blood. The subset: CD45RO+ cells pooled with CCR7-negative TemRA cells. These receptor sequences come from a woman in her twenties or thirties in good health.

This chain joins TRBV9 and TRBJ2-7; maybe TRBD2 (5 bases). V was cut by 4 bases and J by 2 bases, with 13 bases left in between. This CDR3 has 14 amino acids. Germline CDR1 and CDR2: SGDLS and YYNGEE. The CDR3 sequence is CASSTGSSPYEQYF. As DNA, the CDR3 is TGTGCCAGCAGCACTGGGAGTTCCCCCTACGAGCAGTACTTC.

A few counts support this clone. This CDR3 reads CASSLSGYEQYF. CDR3 DNA: TGCGCCAGCAGCTTGTCAGGTTACGAGCAGTACTTC. This chain uses TRBV5-1 with TRBJ2-7, with D hard to call. This CDR3 is 12 amino acids long. CDR1 is SGHRS and CDR2 is YFSETQ in the germline V gene. Trimming cost V 1 base and J 4 bases, with 6 bases left between them.

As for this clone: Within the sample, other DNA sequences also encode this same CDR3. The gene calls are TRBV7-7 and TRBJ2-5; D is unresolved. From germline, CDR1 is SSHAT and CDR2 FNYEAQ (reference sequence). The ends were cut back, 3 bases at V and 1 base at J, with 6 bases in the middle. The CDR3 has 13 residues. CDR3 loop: CASSFGPQETQYF. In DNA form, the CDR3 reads TGTGCCAGCAGCTTTGGGCCCCAAGAGACCCAGTACTTC.

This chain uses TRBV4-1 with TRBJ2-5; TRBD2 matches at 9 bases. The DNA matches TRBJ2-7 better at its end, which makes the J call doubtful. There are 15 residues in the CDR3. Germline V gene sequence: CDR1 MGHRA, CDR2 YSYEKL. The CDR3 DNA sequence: TGCGCCAGCAGTTACATTGCGGGAGGGCTCGACGAGCAGTACTTC. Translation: CASSYIAGGLDEQYF.

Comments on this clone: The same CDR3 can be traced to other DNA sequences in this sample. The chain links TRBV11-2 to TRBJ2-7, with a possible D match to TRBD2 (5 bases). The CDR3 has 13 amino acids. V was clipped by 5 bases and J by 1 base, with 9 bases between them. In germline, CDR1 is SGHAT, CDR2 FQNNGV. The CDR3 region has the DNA TGTGCCAGCAGCCCTGGACTTTCCTACGAGCAGTACTTC. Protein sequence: CASSPGLSYEQYF. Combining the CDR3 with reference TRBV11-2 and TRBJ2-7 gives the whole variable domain EAGVAQSPRYKIIEKRQSVAFWCNPISGHATLYWYQQILGQGPKLLIQFQNNGVVDDSQLPKDRFSAERLKGVDSTLKIQPAKLEDSAVYLCASSPGLSYEQYFGPGTRLTVT.

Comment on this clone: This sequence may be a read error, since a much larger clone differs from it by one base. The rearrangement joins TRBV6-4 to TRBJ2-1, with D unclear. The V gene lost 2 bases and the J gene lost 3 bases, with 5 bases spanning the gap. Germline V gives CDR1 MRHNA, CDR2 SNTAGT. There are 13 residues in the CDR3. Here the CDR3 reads CASSDRDYNEQFF. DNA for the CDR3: TGTGCCAGCAGTGACAGGGACTACAATGAGCAGTTCTTC.

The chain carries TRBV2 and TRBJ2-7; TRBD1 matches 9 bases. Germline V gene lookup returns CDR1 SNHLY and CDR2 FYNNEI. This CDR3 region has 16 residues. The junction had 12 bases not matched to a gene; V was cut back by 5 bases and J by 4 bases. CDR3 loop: CASSWTGVRLAYEQYF. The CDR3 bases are TGTGCCAGCAGTTGGACAGGGGTTCGCCTCGCTTACGAGCAGTACTTC.

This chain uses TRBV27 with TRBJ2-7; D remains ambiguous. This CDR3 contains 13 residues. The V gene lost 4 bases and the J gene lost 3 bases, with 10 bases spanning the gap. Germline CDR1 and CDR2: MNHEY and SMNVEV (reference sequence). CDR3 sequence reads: CASSSSSRYEQYF. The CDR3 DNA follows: TGTGCCAGCAGTTCGAGTAGTCGCTACGAGCAGTACTTC.

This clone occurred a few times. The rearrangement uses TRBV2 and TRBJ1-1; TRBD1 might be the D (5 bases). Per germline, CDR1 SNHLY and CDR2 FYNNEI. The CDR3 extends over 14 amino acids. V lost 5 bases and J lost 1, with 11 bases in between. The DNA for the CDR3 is TGTGCCAGCAGTCAGGACGGGGGGAACACTGAAGCTTTCTTT. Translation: CASSQDGGNTEAFF.

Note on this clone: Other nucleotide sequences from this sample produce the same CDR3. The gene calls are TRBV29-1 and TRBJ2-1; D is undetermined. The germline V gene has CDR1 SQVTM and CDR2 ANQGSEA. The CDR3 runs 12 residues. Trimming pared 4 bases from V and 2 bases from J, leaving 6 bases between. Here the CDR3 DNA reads TGCAGCGTTGTGGGCGCCTACAATGAGCAGTTCTTC. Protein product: CSVVGAYNEQFF.

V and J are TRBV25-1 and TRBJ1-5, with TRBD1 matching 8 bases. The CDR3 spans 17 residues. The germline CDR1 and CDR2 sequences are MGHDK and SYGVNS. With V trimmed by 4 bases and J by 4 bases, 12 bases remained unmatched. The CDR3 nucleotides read TGTGCCAGCAGTGCACTCGGGGGACAGGAAGAGAATCAGCCCCAGCATTTT. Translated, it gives CASSALGGQEENQPQHF.

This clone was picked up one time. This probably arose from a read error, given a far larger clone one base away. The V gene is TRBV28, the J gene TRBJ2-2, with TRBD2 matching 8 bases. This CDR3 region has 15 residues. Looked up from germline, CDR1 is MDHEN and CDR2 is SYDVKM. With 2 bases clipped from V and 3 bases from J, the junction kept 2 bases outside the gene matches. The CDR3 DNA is TGTGCCAGCAGTTTACGGGGGGGCCACACCGGGGAGCTGTTTTTT. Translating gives CASSLRGGHTGELFF.

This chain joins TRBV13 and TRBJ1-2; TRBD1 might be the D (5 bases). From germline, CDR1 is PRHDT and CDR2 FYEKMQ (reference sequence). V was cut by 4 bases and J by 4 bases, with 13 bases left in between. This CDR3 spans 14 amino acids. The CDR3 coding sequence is TGTGCCAGCAGCTCCGAGATGGGGACCTATGGCTACACCTTC. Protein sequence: CASSSEMGTYGYTF.

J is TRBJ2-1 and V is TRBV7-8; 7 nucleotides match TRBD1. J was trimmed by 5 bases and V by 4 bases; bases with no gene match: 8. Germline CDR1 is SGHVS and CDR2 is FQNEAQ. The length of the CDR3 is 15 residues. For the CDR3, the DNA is TGTGCCAGCAGCTACCTCCAGGGGGACAACAATGAGCAGTTCTTC. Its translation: CASSYLQGDNNEQFF.

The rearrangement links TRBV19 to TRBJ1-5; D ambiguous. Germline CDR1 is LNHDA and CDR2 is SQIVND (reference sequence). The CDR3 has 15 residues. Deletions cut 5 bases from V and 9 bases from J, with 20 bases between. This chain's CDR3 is CASSRYRNPEWPQHF. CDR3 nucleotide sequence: TGTGCCAGTAGTCGGTATAGGAATCCCGAATGGCCCCAGCATTTT.

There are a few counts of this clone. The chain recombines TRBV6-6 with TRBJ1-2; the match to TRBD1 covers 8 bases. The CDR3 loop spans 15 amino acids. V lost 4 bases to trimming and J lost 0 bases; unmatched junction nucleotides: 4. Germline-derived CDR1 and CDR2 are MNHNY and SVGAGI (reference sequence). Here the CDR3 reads CASSFRTGSNYGYTF. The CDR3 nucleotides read TGTGCCAGCAGTTTCCGGACAGGGTCTAACTATGGCTACACCTTC.

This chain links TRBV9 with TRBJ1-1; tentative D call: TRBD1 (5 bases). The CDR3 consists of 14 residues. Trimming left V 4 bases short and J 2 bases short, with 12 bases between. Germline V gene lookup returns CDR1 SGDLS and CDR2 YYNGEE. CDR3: CASSYTGDNTEAFF. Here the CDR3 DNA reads TGTGCCAGCAGCTATACAGGAGACAACACTGAAGCTTTCTTT.

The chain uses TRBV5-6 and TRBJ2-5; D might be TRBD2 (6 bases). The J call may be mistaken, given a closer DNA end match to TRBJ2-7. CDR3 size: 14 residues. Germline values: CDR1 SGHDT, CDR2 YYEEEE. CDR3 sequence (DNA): TGTGCCAGCAGCTTGGCGACTAGTGGCGTCGAGCAGTACTTC. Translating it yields CASSLATSGVEQYF.

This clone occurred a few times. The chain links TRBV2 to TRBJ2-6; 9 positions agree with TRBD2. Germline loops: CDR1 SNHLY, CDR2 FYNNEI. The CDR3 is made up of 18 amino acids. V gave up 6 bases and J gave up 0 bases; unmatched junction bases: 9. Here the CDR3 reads CASRAVSGGSSGANVLTF. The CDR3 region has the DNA TGTGCCAGCAGGGCCGTAAGCGGGGGGAGCTCTGGGGCCAACGTCCTGACTTTC. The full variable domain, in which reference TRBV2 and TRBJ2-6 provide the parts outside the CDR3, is EPEVTQTPSHQVTQMGQEVILRCVPISNHLYFYWYRQILGQKVEFLVSFYNNEISEKSEIFDDQFSVERPDGSNFTLKIRSTKLEDSAMYFCASRAVSGGSSGANVLTFGAGSRLTVL.